This entry features one T cell receptor (beta chain) sequence. The germline CDR1 and CDR2 sequences are SGHTA and FQGNSA. The CDR3 extends over 12 amino acids. V was pared by 10 bases and J by 4 bases, with 2 bases of the junction left unmatched. Authors' analysis steps: Estimation of nucleated cell counts was performed using reference gene primer amplification. Generated by immunoSEQ multiplex PCR, the TCRdb table keeps only in-frame clones and is missing some. V, J and clone size are taken as reported in that table, and D and trimming were inferred from the DNA itself. The data contain roughly 70,000 clones, 80% to 90% of them seen just once; the ten biggest clones take up approximately 6.7%. These data are taken from a study of blood T cell repertoires in COVID-19. Study-wide context: The United States, Italy and Spain supplied acute and convalescent COVID-19 samples.

The sequenced sample consisted of peripheral blood. The chain couples TRBV7-2 to TRBJ2-3; 10 bases align to TRBD1. This TCR was recovered from a woman of 80 years or more with active COVID-19. The CDR3 reads CATGQGADTQYF. The CDR3 coding sequence is TGTGCCACAGGACAGGGGGCAGATACGCAGTATTTT.